What follows are 23 T cell receptor beta chains derived from one specimen sequenced in a study of regulatory T cells in long-lasting Graves disease. CDR3 regions were amplified by Arm-PCR using iRepertoire HTBI primers to build TCR beta libraries. MiXCR was run by TCRdb on the multiplex PCR reads, yielding one entry per CDR3 protein. The sample carries hundreds of thousands of distinct CDR3 sequences, about 22% recorded once. This sample's time point: persistent/refractory GD, antithyroid drugs over 5 years with positive TRAb. Researchers made the TCR library from RNA that was extracted from PBMCs. Sequenced here: peripheral blood mononuclear cells (PBMCs), sampled when the disease was refractory, from a patient treated with antithyroid drugs. These receptors all stem from a female donor with Graves disease.

Many counts were recorded for this clonotype. This chain connects TRBV7-2 to TRBJ1-2; TRBD1 matches 8 bases. V lost 4 bases, J lost 5 bases, and 6 bases stayed unmatched. The CDR3 has 14 residues. Germline V gives CDR1 SGHTA, CDR2 FQGNSA. CDR3 bases: TGTGCCAGCAGCTCCAACAGGGGGGAATATGGCTACACCTTC. Translation gives CASSSNRGEYGYTF. The full variable domain, in which reference TRBV7-2 and TRBJ1-2 provide the parts outside the CDR3, is GAGVSQSPSNKVTEKGKDVELRCDPISGHTALYWYRQSLGQGLEFLIYFQGNSAPDKSGLPSDRFSAERTGGSVSTLTIQRTQQEDSAVYLCASSSNRGEYGYTFGSGTRLTVV.

The CDR3, as DNA: TGTGCCAGCAGTTTTTTGGATAGGAGGATGGGCACTGAAGCTTTCTTT. Translating it yields CASSFLDRRMGTEAFF. The rearrangement uses TRBV28 and TRBJ1-1; D is unclear. V lost 3 bases and J lost 4, with 18 bases in between. Germline assignment: CDR1 MDHEN and CDR2 SYDVKM. This CDR3 is 16 amino acids long.

This clonotype has only a few counts. The V call is TRBV19, the J call TRBJ2-2; 7 nucleotides match TRBD1. The trim removed 8 bases at V and 4 bases at J, leaving 10 bases unmatched. The germline CDR1 and CDR2 sequences are LNHDA and SQIVND (reference sequence). The CDR3 length is 15 residues. CDR3 sequence reads: CASGESTGPTGELFF. DNA for the CDR3: TGTGCCAGTGGAGAGTCGACAGGGCCCACCGGGGAGCTGTTTTTT. The full variable domain, in which reference TRBV19 and TRBJ2-2 provide the parts outside the CDR3, is DGGITQSPKYLFRKEGQNVTLSCEQNLNHDAMYWYRQDPGQGLRLIYYSQIVNDFQKGDIAEGYSVSREKKESFPLTVTSAQKNPTAFYLCASGESTGPTGELFFGEGSRLTVL.

This clonotype was seen repeatedly, ten times or more. CDR3 DNA: TGTGCCAGCAGAAACAGGGCCGACTACACCTTC. Its translation: CASRNRADYTF. This chain connects TRBV12-3 or TRBV12-4 to TRBJ1-2; a weak D match, TRBD1 (6 bases). The V end lost 6 bases, the J end lost 10 bases, and 12 bases lay between the germline ends. The CDR3 is made up of 11 amino acids.

V is TRBV5-6 and J is TRBJ1-1; D is unclear. The V end lost 3 bases, the J end lost 4 bases, and 10 bases lay between the germline ends. Germline V CDR1 and CDR2: SGHDT, YYEEEE. The length of the CDR3 is 13 residues. The chain's CDR3 is CASSWAVGTEAFF. The CDR3 DNA reads as TGTGCCAGCAGCTGGGCGGTGGGCACTGAAGCTTTCTTT.

The J gene is TRBJ2-7, the V gene TRBV4-2; D possibly corresponds to TRBD2 (5 bases). V was cut by 0 bases and J by 4 bases, with 22 bases left in between. The V gene's germline CDR1 is LGHNA and CDR2 YNFKEQ. This CDR3 is built from 18 residues. This CDR3 is CASSQDLQASRSTYEQYF. The DNA of the CDR3 is TGTGCCAGCAGCCAAGATTTGCAGGCTAGCCGTTCGACTTACGAGCAGTACTTC.

V is TRBV27 and J is TRBJ2-3, with 7 bases lining up with TRBD2. Germline values: CDR1 MNHEY, CDR2 SMNVEV (reference sequence). After removal of 7 bases from V and 8 bases from J, the junction contained 15 bases not matched to a gene. The CDR3 runs 15 residues. CDR3 nucleotides: TGTGCCAGCACTCTCCGAACCCCGATAGCGGGTACGCAGTATTTT. Translated: CASTLRTPIAGTQYF.

The table lists this clonotype with many counts. This chain connects TRBV2 to TRBJ2-7; a possible D gene is TRBD1 (6 bases). The CDR3 is 14 residues long. V lost 7 bases and J 1 base, leaving 14 bases between the germline ends. Germline assignment: CDR1 SNHLY and CDR2 FYNNEI. CDR3 bases: TGTGCCAGCACCCACCGGGACACATCCTACGAGCAGTACTTC. It specifies CASTHRDTSYEQYF.

This clonotype was counted once. The chain employs TRBV2 and TRBJ2-1, with 8 nucleotides matching TRBD2. The V and J ends lost 4 bases and 1 base, in that order; junction bases with no gene match: 0. The germline gives CDR1 SNHLY, CDR2 FYNNEI. The CDR3 covers 14 residues. CDR3 protein: CASSGGRSYNEQFF. CDR3 in DNA: TGTGCCAGCAGTGGCGGGAGGTCCTACAATGAGCAGTTCTTC.

This clonotype appeared many times. V is TRBV5-1 and J is TRBJ1-5; a possible D gene is TRBD1 (5 bases). V was pared by 3 bases and J by 6 bases, with 16 bases between. CDR1 is SGHRS, CDR2 YFSETQ, per germline. CDR3 length: 15 amino acids. The CDR3 spells CASSYDGAEGQPQHF. CDR3 nucleotides: TGCGCCAGCAGCTACGATGGGGCCGAGGGTCAGCCCCAGCATTTT. The whole variable domain, remainder taken from reference TRBV5-1 and TRBJ1-5, is KAGVTQTPRYLIKTRGQQVTLSCSPISGHRSVSWYQQTPGQGLQFLFEYFSETQRNKGNFPGRFSGRQFSNSRSEMNVSTLELGDSALYLCASSYDGAEGQPQHFGDGTRLSIL.

In this sample, this clonotype turned up once. The gene calls are TRBV5-4 and TRBJ2-7; D is tentatively TRBD1 or TRBD2 (5 bases each). The germline gives CDR1 SGHNT, CDR2 YYREEE (reference sequence). V was clipped by 2 bases and J by 2 bases, with 11 bases between them. This CDR3 contains 14 residues. Written as DNA, the CDR3 is TGTGCCAGCAGCTTATTTGGGACCCCCTACGAGCAGTACTTC. Protein: CASSLFGTPYEQYF.

Ten or more counts support this clonotype. The rearrangement joins TRBV6-2 or TRBV6-3 to TRBJ1-5; the D gene is possibly TRBD1 (6 bases). Germline CDR1 and CDR2: MNHEY and SVGEGT. Trimming stripped 2 bases from V and 7 bases from J, with 12 bases between. There are 14 residues in the CDR3. In DNA form, the CDR3 reads TGTGCCAGCAGTTACGACAGGTTACGACAGCCCCAGCATTTT. Translating gives CASSYDRLRQPQHF.

This clonotype showed up many times. The V call is TRBV7-2, the J call TRBJ1-4; D unresolved. Trimming pared 1 base from V and 5 bases from J, leaving 14 bases between. This CDR3 contains 16 residues. Germline V gives CDR1 SGHTA, CDR2 FQGNSA. The CDR3 sequence is CASSLVGSVANEKLFF. The CDR3 DNA reads TGTGCCAGCAGCTTAGTTGGTTCGGTGGCAAATGAAAAACTGTTTTTT.

The chain has TRBV19 and TRBJ1-5; possibly TRBD1 for D (6 bases). The CDR3 runs 13 residues. Germline-derived CDR1 and CDR2 are LNHDA and SQIVND (reference sequence). Trimming took 6 bases from V and 5 from J, leaving 11 bases between them. CDR3 residues: CASRGTPDQPQHF. The CDR3 DNA reads as TGTGCCAGTAGAGGGACACCCGATCAGCCCCAGCATTTT.

The chain joins TRBV7-2 to TRBJ1-2; D gene unclear. V lost 0 bases and J lost 1, with 9 bases in between. The V gene's germline CDR1 is SGHTA and CDR2 FQGNSA. The CDR3 totals 15 residues. The DNA for the CDR3 is TGTGCCAGCAGCTTAGCCTGGGATCGTAACTATGGCTACACCTTC. It is translated as CASSLAWDRNYGYTF.

The rearrangement joins TRBV28 to TRBJ2-1; D gene ambiguous. Trimming pared 4 bases from V and 0 bases from J, leaving 13 bases between. The CDR3 extends over 16 amino acids. The germline gives CDR1 MDHEN, CDR2 SYDVKM. CDR3 bases: TGTGCCAGCAGTTCTAAGTACCGGAGCTCCTACAATGAGCAGTTCTTC. It encodes CASSSKYRSSYNEQFF.

This clonotype was observed many times. This CDR3 reads CASSSTATSGNTIYF. The DNA for the CDR3 is TGTGCCAGCAGTTCAACAGCAACCTCTGGAAACACCATATATTTT. The J gene is TRBJ1-3, the V gene TRBV27, with unresolved D. There are 15 residues in the CDR3. In germline, CDR1 is MNHEY, CDR2 SMNVEV (reference sequence). Trimming took 4 bases from V and 0 from J, leaving 10 bases between them.

This chain uses TRBV20-1 with TRBJ1-5; a possible D gene is TRBD1 (6 bases). V dropped 4 bases and J dropped 9 bases, with 22 bases sitting between them. CDR1 is DFQATT, CDR2 SNEGSKA, per germline (reference sequence). The CDR3 is 15 residues long. The CDR3 region is CSAMIRGTLTGPQHF. CDR3 in DNA: TGCAGTGCTATGATCAGGGGCACACTGACGGGGCCCCAGCATTTT.

The rearrangement uses TRBV28 and TRBJ2-5, with D maybe TRBD1 (6 bases). Trimming left V 5 bases short and J 3 bases short, with 16 bases between. The CDR3 totals 15 residues. CDR1 and CDR2 (germline): MDHEN, SYDVKM. CDR3 in amino acids: CASSDMDSNKETQYF. Here the CDR3 DNA reads TGTGCCAGCAGTGATATGGACAGCAATAAAGAGACCCAGTACTTC.

Worth noting for this clonotype: Relative to the germline gene, one junction end is altered; a read error may explain this. The chain carries TRBV6-9 and TRBJ1-1; D remains ambiguous. Looked up from germline, CDR1 is MNHGY and CDR2 is SVAAGI. The CDR3 is made up of 11 amino acids. DNA for the CDR3: TGTACCAGCAGTTCGGAAACTGAAGCTTTCTTT. Its protein product is CTSSSETEAFF.

This clonotype occurred a few times. V usage is TRBV5-1 and J usage is TRBJ2-7, with D possibly matching TRBD2 (6 bases). This CDR3 comprises 11 residues. Germline CDR1 is SGHRS and CDR2 is YFSETQ. Trimming removed 5 bases at V and 10 bases at J, with 13 bases between. This chain's CDR3 is CASRSEGEQYF. Here the CDR3 DNA reads TGCGCCAGCAGATCGGAGGGCGAACAGTACTTC.

This clonotype was recorded at least ten times. This rearrangement joins TRBV11-2 to TRBJ1-2; D possibly corresponds to TRBD1 (5 bases). The CDR3 length is 15 residues. The V gene lost 4 bases and the J gene lost 1 base, with 13 bases spanning the gap. In germline, CDR1 is SGHAT, CDR2 FQNNGV. In DNA form, the CDR3 reads TGTGCCAGCAGCTACCGACAGTCGAGTAACTATGGCTACACCTTC. It encodes CASSYRQSSNYGYTF.

Details on this clonotype: A much bigger clone sits one base away, suggesting this may be a read error. The gene calls are TRBV7-2 and TRBJ1-2, with 9 bases aligning to TRBD1. Germline V gives CDR1 SGHTA, CDR2 FQGNSA. The CDR3 is 13 amino acids. CDR3 residues: CASSGQGRGGCTF. The DNA of the CDR3 is TGTGCCAGCAGCGGACAGGGGAGGGGTGGCTGCACCTTC.